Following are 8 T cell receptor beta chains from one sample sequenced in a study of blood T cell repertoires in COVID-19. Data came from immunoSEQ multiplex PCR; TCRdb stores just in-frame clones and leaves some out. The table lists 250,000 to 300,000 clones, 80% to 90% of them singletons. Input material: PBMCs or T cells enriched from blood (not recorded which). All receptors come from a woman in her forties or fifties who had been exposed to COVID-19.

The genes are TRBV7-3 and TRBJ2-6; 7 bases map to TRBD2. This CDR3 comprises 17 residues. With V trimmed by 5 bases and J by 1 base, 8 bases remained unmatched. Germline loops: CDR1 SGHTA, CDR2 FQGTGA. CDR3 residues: CASSVTGGFSGANVLTF. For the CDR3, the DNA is TGTGCCAGCAGCGTCACCGGGGGGTTTTCTGGGGCCAACGTCCTGACTTTC.

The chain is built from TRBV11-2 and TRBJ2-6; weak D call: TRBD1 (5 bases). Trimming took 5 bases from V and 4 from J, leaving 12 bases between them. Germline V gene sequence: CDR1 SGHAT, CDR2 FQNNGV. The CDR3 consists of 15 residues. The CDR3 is CASSLGLEGANVLTF. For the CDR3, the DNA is TGTGCCAGCAGCCTGGGGCTGGAAGGGGCCAACGTCCTGACTTTC.

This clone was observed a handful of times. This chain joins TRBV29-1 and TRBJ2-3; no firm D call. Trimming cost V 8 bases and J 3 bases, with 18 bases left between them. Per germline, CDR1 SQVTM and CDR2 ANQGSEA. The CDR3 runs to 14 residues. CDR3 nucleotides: TGCAGCCTTAGAGGTGGTGTGAGGACAGATACGCAGTATTTT. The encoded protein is CSLRGGVRTDTQYF.

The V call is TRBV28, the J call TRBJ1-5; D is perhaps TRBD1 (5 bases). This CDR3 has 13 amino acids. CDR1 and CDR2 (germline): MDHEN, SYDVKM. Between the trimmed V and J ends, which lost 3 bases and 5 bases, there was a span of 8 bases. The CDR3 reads CASSLWGDQPQHF. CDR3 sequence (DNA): TGTGCCAGCAGTTTGTGGGGGGATCAGCCCCAGCATTTT.

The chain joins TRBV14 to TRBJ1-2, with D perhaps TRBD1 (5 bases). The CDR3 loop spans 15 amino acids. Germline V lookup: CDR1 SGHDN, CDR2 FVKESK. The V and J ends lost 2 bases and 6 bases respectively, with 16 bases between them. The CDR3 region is CASSQNPGLNDGYTF. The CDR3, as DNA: TGTGCCAGCAGCCAAAATCCGGGACTTAATGATGGCTACACCTTC. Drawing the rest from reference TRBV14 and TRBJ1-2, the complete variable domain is EAGVTQFPSHSVIEKGQTVTLRCDPISGHDNLYWYRRVMGKEIKFLLHFVKESKQDESGMPNNRFLAERTGGTYSTLKVQPAELEDSGVYFCASSQNPGLNDGYTFGSGTRLTVV.

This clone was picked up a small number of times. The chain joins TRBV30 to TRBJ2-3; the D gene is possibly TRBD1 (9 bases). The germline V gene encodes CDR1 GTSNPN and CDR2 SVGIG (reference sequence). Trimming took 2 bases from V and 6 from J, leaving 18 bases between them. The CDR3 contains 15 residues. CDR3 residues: CAWSSGGQGGDTQYF. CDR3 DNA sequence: TGTGCCTGGAGTAGCGGGGGACAGGGCGGGGATACGCAGTATTTT. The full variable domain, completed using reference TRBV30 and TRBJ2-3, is SQTIHQWPATLVQPVGSPLSLECTVEGTSNPNLYWYRQAAGRGLQLLFYSVGIGQISSEVPQNLSASRPQDRQFILSSKKLLLSDSGFYLCAWSSGGQGGDTQYFGPGTRLTVL.

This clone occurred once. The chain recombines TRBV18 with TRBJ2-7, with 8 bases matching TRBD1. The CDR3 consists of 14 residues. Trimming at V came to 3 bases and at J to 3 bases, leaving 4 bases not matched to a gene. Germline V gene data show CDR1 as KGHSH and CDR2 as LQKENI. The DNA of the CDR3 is TGTGCCAGCTCACCGGACAGGGCAAACTACGAGCAGTACTTC. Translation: CASSPDRANYEQYF.

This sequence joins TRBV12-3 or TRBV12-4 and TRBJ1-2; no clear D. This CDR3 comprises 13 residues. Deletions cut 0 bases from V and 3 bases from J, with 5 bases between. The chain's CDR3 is CASSLATDYGYTF. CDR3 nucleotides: TGTGCCAGCAGTTTAGCCACGGACTATGGCTACACCTTC.